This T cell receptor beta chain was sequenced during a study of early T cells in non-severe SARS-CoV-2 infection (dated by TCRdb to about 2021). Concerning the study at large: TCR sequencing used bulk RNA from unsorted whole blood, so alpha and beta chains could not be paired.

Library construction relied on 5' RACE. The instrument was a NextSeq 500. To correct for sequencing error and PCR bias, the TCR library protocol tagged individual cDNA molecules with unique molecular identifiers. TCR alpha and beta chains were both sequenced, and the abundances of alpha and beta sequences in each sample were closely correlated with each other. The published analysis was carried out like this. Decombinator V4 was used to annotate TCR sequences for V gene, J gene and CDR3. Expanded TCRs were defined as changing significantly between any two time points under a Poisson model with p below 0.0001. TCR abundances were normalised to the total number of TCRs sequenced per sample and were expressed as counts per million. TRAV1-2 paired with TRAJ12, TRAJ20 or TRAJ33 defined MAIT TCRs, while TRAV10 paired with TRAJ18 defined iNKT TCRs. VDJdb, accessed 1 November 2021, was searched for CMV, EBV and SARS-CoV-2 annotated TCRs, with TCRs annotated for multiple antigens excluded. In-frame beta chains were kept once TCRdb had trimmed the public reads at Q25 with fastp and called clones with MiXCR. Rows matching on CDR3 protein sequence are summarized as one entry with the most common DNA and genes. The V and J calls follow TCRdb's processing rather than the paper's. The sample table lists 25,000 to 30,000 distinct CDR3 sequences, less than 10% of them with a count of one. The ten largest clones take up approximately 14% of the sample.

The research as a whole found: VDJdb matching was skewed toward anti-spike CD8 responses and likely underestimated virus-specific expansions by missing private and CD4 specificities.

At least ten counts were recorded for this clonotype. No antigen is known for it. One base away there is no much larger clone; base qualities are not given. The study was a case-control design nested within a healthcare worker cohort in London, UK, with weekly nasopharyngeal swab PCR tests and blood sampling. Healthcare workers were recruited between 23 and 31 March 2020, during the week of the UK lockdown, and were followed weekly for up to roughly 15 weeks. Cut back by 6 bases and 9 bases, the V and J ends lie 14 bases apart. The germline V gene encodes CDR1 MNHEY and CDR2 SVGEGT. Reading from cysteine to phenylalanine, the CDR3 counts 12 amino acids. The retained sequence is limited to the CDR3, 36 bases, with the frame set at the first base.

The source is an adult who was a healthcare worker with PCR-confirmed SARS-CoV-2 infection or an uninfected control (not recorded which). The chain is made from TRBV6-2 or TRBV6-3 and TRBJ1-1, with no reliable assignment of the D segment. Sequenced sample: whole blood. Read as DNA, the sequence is TGTGCCAGCAGCCGACAAAATGGGAAAGCTTTCTTT. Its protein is CASSRQNGKAFF.